This T cell receptor beta chain was sequenced for a study of blood T cell repertoires in COVID-19. At the level of the study: Nucleic acid was either cDNA or gDNA, and it came from T cells, B-cell-depleted T cells, or PBMCs.

The CDR3 is 13 residues long. Germline CDR1 reads MNHEY; CDR2 reads SVGAGI. V was cut by 2 bases and J by 2 bases, with 7 bases left in between. Original processing methods: Estimates of nucleated cell counts were drawn from the amplification of reference gene primers. Repertoires were generated with immunoSEQ multiplex PCR, while TCRdb's copy carries only in-frame clones and drops some. That table supplies the V and J calls and clone size; D and trimming were determined from the DNA. The table has about 320,000 clones, about 91% seen once. Seattle participants joined during active infection and were tracked over time.

V usage is TRBV6-5 and J usage is TRBJ2-7; no reliable D call. The sequencing sample was made of peripheral blood. The sequence was obtained from a woman in her twenties or thirties with COVID-19, enrolled during active disease. The CDR3 bases are TGTGCCAGCAGTTACCACAGCACCTACGAGCAGTACTTC. Protein sequence: CASSYHSTYEQYF.